A selection of T cell receptor beta chains follows, all from one sample in a study of blood T cell repertoires in COVID-19. Assay used: immunoSEQ multiplex PCR; TCRdb lists only in-frame clones, some missing. This repertoire shows about 220,000 clones, about 82% found once; its top ten account for about 2.5%. Sequencing was done on a sample of peripheral blood. The receptors come from a woman between 70 and 85 years old with COVID-19, enrolled during active disease. CDR3s leave out the opening cysteine and the closing phenylalanine or tryptophan.

CDR3	J	V
ASSVGRTGQINTGELF	TRBJ2-2	TRBV9
ASLDSPNSPLH	TRBJ1-6	TRBV2
ASSPGTARQETQY	TRBJ2-5	TRBV6-5
ASSLRLAGATGGAYEQY	TRBJ2-7	TRBV19
ASSLRAATGGYT	TRBJ1-2	TRBV5-8
AISETGVGETQY	TRBJ2-5	TRBV10-3
ASSRDRGSWPQH	TRBJ1-5	TRBV6-2/TRBV6-3
ASSSAGMGADTIY	TRBJ1-3	TRBV5-1
ASSLFRGANTQY	TRBJ2-3	TRBV5-4
ASSQSYGFGGELF	TRBJ2-2	TRBV3-1/TRBV3-2
ASKPTGQETQY	TRBJ2-5	TRBV27
ASSSYSSGGARTEAF	TRBJ1-1	TRBV5-6
ASSYTRASYNSPLH	TRBJ1-6	TRBV6-6
SVTIGLAGDYEQY	TRBJ2-7	TRBV29-1
ASTPGQAYEKLF	TRBJ1-4	TRBV25-1
ASSLGVAGETPSGYT	TRBJ1-2	TRBV11-2
ASSLKRESTDTQY	TRBJ2-3	TRBV5-1
ASKEKPLFENEQF	TRBJ2-1	TRBV5-1
ASSPTPGLGSYNEQF	TRBJ2-1	TRBV5-6
ASSLGDFPLSSGNTIY	TRBJ1-3	TRBV5-1
ASRPTSGPSGGELF	TRBJ2-2	TRBV5-1
ASSTGQVSNQPQH	TRBJ1-5	TRBV19
ASSLDVGSGYEQY	TRBJ2-7	TRBV5-1
ASSLRQGSNTGELF	TRBJ2-2	TRBV9
ASSQERAINYGYT	TRBJ1-2	TRBV4-2
ASSLRAIQGQPQH	TRBJ1-5	TRBV18
SVSGLEKLF	TRBJ1-4	TRBV29-1